This entry lists 20 T cell receptor beta chains sequenced from one sample in a study of blood T cell repertoires in COVID-19 (dated by TCRdb to 2018 to 2020). Library preparation used the immunoSEQ multiplex PCR assay. The source is immuneACCESS, and TCRdb retained only in-frame sequences with V and J called. Part of the clones is not carried over; for the studies checked, unresolved V genes explain less than half of this, and the remainder is unexplained. The sample table records around 180,000 clones; around 85% of these occur just once. The ten top clones hold roughly 20% of the sample. The sample taken for sequencing was peripheral blood. These receptors originate from a man between 65 and 85 years old with active or convalescent COVID-19.

The chain recombines TRBV24-1 with TRBJ2-1; 9 bases map to TRBD2. V shed 3 bases, J shed 7 bases, and the junction held 6 bases outside the gene matches. This CDR3 comprises 15 residues. The V gene's germline CDR1 is KGHDR and CDR2 SFDVKD. In nucleotides, the CDR3 is TGTGCCACCAGTGATGTTAGCGGGAGAAGGAATGAGCAGTTCTTC. This gives the protein CATSDVSGRRNEQFF.

As DNA, the CDR3 is TGTGCCAGCTCACCCCCTGGGGGACAGGTTTTCACTGAAGCTTTCTTT. It is translated as CASSPPGGQVFTEAFF. The V call is TRBV18, the J call TRBJ1-1, with 8 bases that match TRBD1. Looked up from germline, CDR1 is KGHSH and CDR2 is LQKENI. Trimming cost V 3 bases and J 4 bases; bases outside gene matches: 10. This CDR3 has 16 residues.

This rearrangement joins TRBV2 to TRBJ2-5, with TRBD1 matching over 9 bases. CDR3 length: 15 residues. Germline trimming cut 4 bases from V and 2 bases from J; bases unmatched to any gene: 5. Germline V gene data show CDR1 as SNHLY and CDR2 as FYNNEI. The CDR3: CASSGYRGLQETQYF. The CDR3 bases are TGTGCCAGCAGTGGATACAGGGGGCTGCAAGAGACCCAGTACTTC.

This rearrangement joins TRBV28 to TRBJ2-1; tentatively, D is TRBD1 (6 bases). Germline CDR1 is MDHEN and CDR2 is SYDVKM. The CDR3 length is 18 residues. V was cut by 3 bases and J by 8 bases, with 26 bases left in between. CDR3 sequence: CASSFGQSQRSLLDEQFF. The CDR3, as DNA: TGTGCCAGCAGTTTTGGACAGAGCCAAAGATCCCTCCTCGATGAGCAGTTCTTC.

The CDR3 sequence is CASSGRLSGYTF. The CDR3 coding sequence is TGTGCCAGCAGTGGGAGGCTGAGTGGCTACACCTTC. The V call is TRBV2, the J call TRBJ1-2, with D hard to call. The CDR3 has 12 amino acids. Germline-derived CDR1 and CDR2 are SNHLY and FYNNEI. Trimming took 4 bases from V and 7 from J, leaving 10 bases between them. Using reference TRBV2 and TRBJ1-2 for the parts outside the CDR3, the full variable domain is EPEVTQTPSHQVTQMGQEVILRCVPISNHLYFYWYRQILGQKVEFLVSFYNNEISEKSEIFDDQFSVERPDGSNFTLKIRSTKLEDSAMYFCASSGRLSGYTFGSGTRLTVV.

The chain combines TRBV6-2 or TRBV6-3 with TRBJ2-5; TRBD2 aligns across 7 bases. Per germline, CDR1 MNHEY and CDR2 SVGEGT. The V gene end was trimmed by 3 bases and the J gene end by 6 bases; junction bases not matched to a gene: 7. The CDR3 is 14 amino acids. The CDR3 DNA sequence: TGTGCCAGCAGTTATGGCGGGAGTTTGAAGACCCAGTACTTC. Translated: CASSYGGSLKTQYF.

The chain employs TRBV5-4 and TRBJ2-5, with D possibly TRBD1 on 6 matching bases. Deletions cut 3 bases from V and 2 bases from J, with 14 bases between. This CDR3 has 15 residues. CDR1 and CDR2 from the germline V gene are SGHNT and YYREEE (reference sequence). CDR3 in amino acids: CASSSQQGFQETQYF. The CDR3 coding sequence is TGTGCCAGCAGCTCACAACAGGGTTTTCAAGAGACCCAGTACTTC.

The CDR3 nucleotides read TGTGCCAGCAGTTACGTACAGGGGGATACTTTCTTT. Its protein product is CASSYVQGDTFF. The chain employs TRBV6-5 and TRBJ1-1; the match to TRBD1 covers 8 bases. Germline CDR1 is MNHEY and CDR2 is SVGAGI. J lost 12 bases, V lost 2 bases, and 5 bases had no gene match. The CDR3 is 12 residues long.

The chain carries TRBV5-6 and TRBJ2-5, with TRBD1 matching 8 bases. The CDR3 length is 14 residues. Germline V gives CDR1 SGHDT, CDR2 YYEEEE. V was pared by 9 bases and J by 7 bases, with 14 bases of the junction left unmatched. DNA of the CDR3: TGTGCCACCCGGACCTCCCAGGGGGCGGTGACCCAGTACTTC. Protein: CATRTSQGAVTQYF.

The chain uses TRBV19 and TRBJ2-7, with TRBD2 matching 12 bases. Germline V gives CDR1 LNHDA, CDR2 SQIVND (reference sequence). The CDR3 extends over 15 amino acids. The junction had 7 bases not matched to a gene; V was cut back by 5 bases and J by 5 bases. CDR3 in DNA: TGTGCCAGTAGTCCACGACTAGCGGGAGTCCACGAGCAGTACTTC. Translating gives CASSPRLAGVHEQYF.

J is TRBJ2-7 and V is TRBV5-4; 7 nucleotides align to TRBD1. From germline, CDR1 is SGHNT and CDR2 YYREEE (reference sequence). This CDR3 spans 15 amino acids. V lost 4 bases and J lost 4; bases outside the gene matches: 11. The CDR3 DNA reads TGTGCCAGCAGCCCGGGGTTAGGGGGCATTTACGAGCAGTACTTC. The encoded protein is CASSPGLGGIYEQYF. Full variable domain (rest looked up from reference TRBV5-4 and TRBJ2-7): ETGVTQSPTHLIKTRGQQVTLRCSSQSGHNTVSWYQQALGQGPQFIFQYYREEENGRGNFPPRFSGLQFPNYSSELNVNALELDDSALYLCASSPGLGGIYEQYFGPGTRLTVT.

The CDR3 region has the DNA TGCGCCAGCAGTGTGGTGGTAGGGGCCACTGAAGCTTTCTTT. It translates to CASSVVVGATEAFF. The V and J genes are TRBV10-2 and TRBJ1-1; a weak D match, TRBD1 (5 bases). The CDR3 has 14 residues. Per the germline V gene, CDR1 is WSHSY and CDR2 is SAAADI. V lost 4 bases and J lost 4, with 13 bases in between.

The rearrangement links TRBV7-8 to TRBJ2-2; TRBD1 matches at 8 bases. This CDR3 is 15 amino acids long. CDR1 and CDR2 from the germline V gene are SGHVS and FQNEAQ. V lost 4 bases, J lost 7 bases, and 8 bases stayed unmatched. The CDR3 nucleotides are TGTGCCAGCAGCTCCCAGACAGGGGTGAGCGGGGAGCTGTTTTTT. As protein: CASSSQTGVSGELFF.

This chain joins TRBV19 and TRBJ2-2; 9 nucleotides agree with TRBD1. This CDR3 is 15 amino acids long. Germline loops: CDR1 LNHDA, CDR2 SQIVND (reference sequence). V lost 3 bases and J lost 5; bases outside the gene matches: 4. The CDR3 bases are TGTGCCAGTAGTATGGACAGGGGAAGGACCGGGGAGCTGTTTTTT. Translation: CASSMDRGRTGELFF.

V is TRBV24-1 and J is TRBJ2-3; the match to TRBD1 covers 8 bases. The CDR3 has 15 amino acids. V dropped 5 bases and J dropped 5; count of bases not matched to a gene: 8. The germline V gene encodes CDR1 KGHDR and CDR2 SFDVKD. The CDR3 DNA follows: TGTGCCACCAGTGTCAAACAGGGGGTAGAAGATACGCAGTATTTT. This gives the protein CATSVKQGVEDTQYF.

The chain employs TRBV29-1 and TRBJ2-7, with 8 nucleotides matching TRBD1. V shed 6 bases and J 2 bases; nucleotides not matched to a gene: 9. The V gene's germline CDR1 is SQVTM and CDR2 ANQGSEA. This CDR3 has 14 amino acids. The CDR3 protein is CSVQSGTGAYEQYF. The CDR3 DNA follows: TGCAGCGTACAATCCGGGACAGGCGCCTACGAGCAGTACTTC.

In its sample, this clone was seen a few times. The chain couples TRBV4-3 to TRBJ1-4; 11 positions agree with TRBD1. V shed 0 bases, J shed 3 bases, and the junction held 3 bases outside the gene matches. The CDR3 has 17 residues. The V gene's germline CDR1 is LGHNA and CDR2 YSLEER. As DNA, the CDR3 is TGCGCCAGCAGCCAAGAGGGGGACAGGGGGTCTAATGAAAAACTGTTTTTT. Translating gives CASSQEGDRGSNEKLFF.

This clone was picked up many times. CDR3 bases: TGTGCCAGCAGCTTGTCAGGGGTCAATCAGCCCCAGCATTTT. Amino acids: CASSLSGVNQPQHF. This chain joins TRBV5-5 and TRBJ1-5; TRBD1 is a possible D gene (6 bases). Trimming removed 1 base at V and 3 bases at J, with 8 bases between. The CDR3 has 14 amino acids. Per germline, CDR1 SGHKS and CDR2 YYEKEE (reference sequence).

The gene calls are TRBV7-8 and TRBJ2-3; TRBD1 aligns across 7 bases. This CDR3 region has 16 residues. With 5 bases clipped from V and 3 bases from J, the junction kept 11 bases outside the gene matches. CDR1 is SGHVS and CDR2 is FQNEAQ in the germline V gene. The DNA for the CDR3 is TGTGCCAGCAGCCAGGGGACAGCAAGGAGGACAGATACGCAGTATTTT. It specifies CASSQGTARRTDTQYF.

The gene calls are TRBV23-1 and TRBJ1-2; a possible D gene is TRBD1 (5 bases). TRBV23-1 is an open reading frame, and its role is uncertain. The CDR3 is 15 amino acids. Trimming cost V 0 bases and J 7 bases, with 15 bases left between them. Written as DNA, the CDR3 is TGCGCCAGCAGTCAATCGTGGCGGGGCTGGGTTGGCTACACCTTC. Its protein product is CASSQSWRGWVGYTF.